In its sample, the clone carrying this T cell receptor (beta chain) was seen once. The data belong to a study of blood T cell repertoires in COVID-19. At the level of the study: Both acute and convalescent COVID-19 samples were obtained from the United States, Italy and Spain. PBMCs, B-cell-depleted T cells, or T cells were the source of the cDNA or gDNA that made up the material.

Source study methods: The assay estimated nucleated cells by amplifying reference gene primers. TCRdb keeps only in-frame clones here, not all; method: immunoSEQ multiplex PCR. V and J calls plus clone size are reproduced from that table; the DNA served to infer D and trimming. The table has about 130,000 clones, around four fifths seen once. The sequencing input was peripheral blood. This sequence originates from an elderly man with acute or convalescent COVID-19.

CDR3 sequence: CASSPTGSFAGELFF. CDR3 DNA sequence: TGTGCCAGCAGCCCGACAGGGTCGTTTGCGGGGGAGCTGTTTTTT. The gene calls are TRBV9 and TRBJ2-2; 7 positions agree with TRBD1. The CDR3 has 15 amino acids. Germline loops: CDR1 SGDLS, CDR2 YYNGEE. V trimming: 4 bases; J trimming: 8 bases; junction bases outside the gene matches: 11.